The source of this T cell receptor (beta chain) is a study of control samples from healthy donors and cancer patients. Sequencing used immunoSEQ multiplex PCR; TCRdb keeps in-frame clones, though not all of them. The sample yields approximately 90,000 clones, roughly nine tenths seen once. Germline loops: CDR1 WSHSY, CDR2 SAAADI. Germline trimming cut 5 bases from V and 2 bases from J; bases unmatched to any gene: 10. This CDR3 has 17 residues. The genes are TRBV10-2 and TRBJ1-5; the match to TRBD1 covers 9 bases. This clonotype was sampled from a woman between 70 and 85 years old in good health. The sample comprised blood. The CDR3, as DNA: TGCGCCAGCAGTCCCAGGTGGGACAGGGATGGCAATCAGCCCCAGCATTTT. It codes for CASSPRWDRDGNQPQHF.